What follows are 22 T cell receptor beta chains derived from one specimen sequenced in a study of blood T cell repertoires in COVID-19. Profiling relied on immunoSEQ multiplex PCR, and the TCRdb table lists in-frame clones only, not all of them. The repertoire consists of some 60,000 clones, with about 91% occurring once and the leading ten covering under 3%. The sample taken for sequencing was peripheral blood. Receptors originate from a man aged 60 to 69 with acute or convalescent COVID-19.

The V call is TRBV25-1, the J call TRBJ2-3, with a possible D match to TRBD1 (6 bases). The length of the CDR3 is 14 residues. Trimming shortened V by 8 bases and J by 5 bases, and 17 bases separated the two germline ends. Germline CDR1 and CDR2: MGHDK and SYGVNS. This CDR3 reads CASSFRQAGDTQYF. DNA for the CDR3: TGTGCCAGCTCCTTCCGACAGGCTGGAGATACGCAGTATTTT.

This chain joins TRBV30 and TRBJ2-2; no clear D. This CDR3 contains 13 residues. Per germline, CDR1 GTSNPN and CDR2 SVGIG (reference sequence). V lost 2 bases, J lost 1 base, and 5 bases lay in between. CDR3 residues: CAWSQLNTGELFF. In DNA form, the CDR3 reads TGTGCCTGGAGTCAATTGAACACCGGGGAGCTGTTTTTT.

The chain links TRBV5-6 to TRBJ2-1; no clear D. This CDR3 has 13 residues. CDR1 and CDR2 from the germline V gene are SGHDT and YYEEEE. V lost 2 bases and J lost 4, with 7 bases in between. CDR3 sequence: CASSFGQYNEQFF. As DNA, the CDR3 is TGTGCCAGCAGCTTTGGGCAGTACAATGAGCAGTTCTTC.

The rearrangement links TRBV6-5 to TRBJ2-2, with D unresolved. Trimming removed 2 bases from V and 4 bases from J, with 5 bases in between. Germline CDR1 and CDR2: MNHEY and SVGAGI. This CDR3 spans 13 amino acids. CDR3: CASSYRVTGELFF. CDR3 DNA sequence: TGTGCCAGCAGTTACCGGGTCACCGGGGAGCTGTTTTTT.

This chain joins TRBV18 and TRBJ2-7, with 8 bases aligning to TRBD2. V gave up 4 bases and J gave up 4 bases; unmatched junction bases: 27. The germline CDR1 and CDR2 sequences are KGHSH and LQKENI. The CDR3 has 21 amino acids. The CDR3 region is CASSQPFTSGVEREIIYEQYF. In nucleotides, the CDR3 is TGTGCCAGCTCACAACCCTTCACGTCGGGGGTCGAGCGGGAGATAATATACGAGCAGTACTTC.

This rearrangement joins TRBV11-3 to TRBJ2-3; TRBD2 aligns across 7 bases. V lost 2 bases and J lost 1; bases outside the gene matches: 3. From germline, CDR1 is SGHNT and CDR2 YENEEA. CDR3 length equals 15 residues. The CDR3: CASSLSRERTDTQYF. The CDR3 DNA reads TGTGCCAGCAGCTTATCGCGGGAGCGCACAGATACGCAGTATTTT.

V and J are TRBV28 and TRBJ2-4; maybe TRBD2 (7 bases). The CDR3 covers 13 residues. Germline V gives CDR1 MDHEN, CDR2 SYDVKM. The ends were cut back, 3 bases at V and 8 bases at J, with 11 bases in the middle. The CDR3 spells CASSFGGGDIQYF. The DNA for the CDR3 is TGTGCCAGCAGTTTTGGAGGGGGGGACATTCAGTACTTC.

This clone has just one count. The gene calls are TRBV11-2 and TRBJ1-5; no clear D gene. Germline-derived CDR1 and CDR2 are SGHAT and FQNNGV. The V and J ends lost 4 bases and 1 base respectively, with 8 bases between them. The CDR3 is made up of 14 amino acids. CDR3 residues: CASSSAGSNQPQHF. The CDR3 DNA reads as TGTGCCAGCAGCTCCGCCGGGAGCAATCAGCCCCAGCATTTT.

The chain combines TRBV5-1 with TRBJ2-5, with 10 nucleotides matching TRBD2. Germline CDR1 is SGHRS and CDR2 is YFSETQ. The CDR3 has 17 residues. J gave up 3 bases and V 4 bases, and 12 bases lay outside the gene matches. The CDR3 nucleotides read TGCGCCAGCAGCGATTCTCGCTTTGGACTAGCGGAAGAGACCCAGTACTTC. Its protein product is CASSDSRFGLAEETQYF.

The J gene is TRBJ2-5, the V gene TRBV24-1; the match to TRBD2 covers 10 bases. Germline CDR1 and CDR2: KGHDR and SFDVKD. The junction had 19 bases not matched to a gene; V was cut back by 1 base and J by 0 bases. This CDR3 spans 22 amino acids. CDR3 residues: CATSDLGQEDIFSGRYQETQYF. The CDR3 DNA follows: TGTGCCACCAGTGATTTAGGACAGGAAGATATTTTTAGCGGGAGGTACCAAGAGACCCAGTACTTC.

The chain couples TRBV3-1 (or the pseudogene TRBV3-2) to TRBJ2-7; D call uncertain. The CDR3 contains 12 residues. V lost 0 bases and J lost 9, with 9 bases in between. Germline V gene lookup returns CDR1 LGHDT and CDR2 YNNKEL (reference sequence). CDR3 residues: CASSQDTAAQYF. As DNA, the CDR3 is TGTGCCAGCAGCCAAGATACAGCCGCGCAGTACTTC.

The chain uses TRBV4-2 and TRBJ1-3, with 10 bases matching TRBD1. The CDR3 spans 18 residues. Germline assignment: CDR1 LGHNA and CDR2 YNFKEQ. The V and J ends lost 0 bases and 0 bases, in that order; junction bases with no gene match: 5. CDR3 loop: CASSQDRTGGSSGNTIYF. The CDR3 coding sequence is TGTGCCAGCAGCCAAGATCGGACAGGGGGGAGCTCTGGAAACACCATATATTTT.

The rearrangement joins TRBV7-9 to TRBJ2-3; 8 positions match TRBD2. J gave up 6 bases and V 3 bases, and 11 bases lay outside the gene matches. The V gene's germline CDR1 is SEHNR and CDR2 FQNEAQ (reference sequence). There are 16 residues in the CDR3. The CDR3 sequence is CASSFREGESGDTQYF. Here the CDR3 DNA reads TGTGCCAGCAGCTTCCGGGAGGGAGAATCAGGGGATACGCAGTATTTT.

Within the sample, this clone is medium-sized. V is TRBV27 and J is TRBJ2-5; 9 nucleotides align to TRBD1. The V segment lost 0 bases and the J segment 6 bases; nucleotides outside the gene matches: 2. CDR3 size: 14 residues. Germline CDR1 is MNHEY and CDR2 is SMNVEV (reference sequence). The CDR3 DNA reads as TGTGCCAGCAGTTTATCGGACAGGGGAAAGACCCAGTACTTC. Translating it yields CASSLSDRGKTQYF.

Here the CDR3 DNA reads TGTGCCAGCAGTTTTAACGGGGAGACCCAGTACTTC. The encoded protein is CASSFNGETQYF. This chain uses TRBV12-3 or TRBV12-4 with TRBJ2-5; D is ambiguous. V lost 3 bases to trimming and J lost 5 bases, with 7 bases between them. The CDR3 totals 12 residues.

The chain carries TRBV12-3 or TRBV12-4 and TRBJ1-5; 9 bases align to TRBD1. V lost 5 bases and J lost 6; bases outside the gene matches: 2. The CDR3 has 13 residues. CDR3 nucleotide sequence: TGTGCCAGCAGTGGGGACAGGGTTCAGCCCCAGCATTTT. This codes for CASSGDRVQPQHF.

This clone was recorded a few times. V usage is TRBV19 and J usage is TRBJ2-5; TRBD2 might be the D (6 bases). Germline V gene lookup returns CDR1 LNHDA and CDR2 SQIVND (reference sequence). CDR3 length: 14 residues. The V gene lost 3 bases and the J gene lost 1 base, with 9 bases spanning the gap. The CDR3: CASSIQGLQETQYF. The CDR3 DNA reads TGTGCCAGTAGTATCCAGGGACTCCAAGAGACCCAGTACTTC. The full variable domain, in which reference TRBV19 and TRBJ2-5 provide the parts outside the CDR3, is DGGITQSPKYLFRKEGQNVTLSCEQNLNHDAMYWYRQDPGQGLRLIYYSQIVNDFQKGDIAEGYSVSREKKESFPLTVTSAQKNPTAFYLCASSIQGLQETQYFGPGTRLLVL.

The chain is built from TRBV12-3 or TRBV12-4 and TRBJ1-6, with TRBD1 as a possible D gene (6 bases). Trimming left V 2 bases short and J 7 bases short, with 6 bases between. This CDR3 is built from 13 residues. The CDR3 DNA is TGTGCCAGCAGTTTACAGGGGAATTCACCCCTCCACTTT. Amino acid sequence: CASSLQGNSPLHF.

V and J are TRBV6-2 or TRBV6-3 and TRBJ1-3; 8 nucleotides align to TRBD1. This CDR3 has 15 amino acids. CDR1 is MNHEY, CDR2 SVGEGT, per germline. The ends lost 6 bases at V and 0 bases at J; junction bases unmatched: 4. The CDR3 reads CASSDRGSSGNTIYF. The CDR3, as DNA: TGTGCCAGCAGCGACAGGGGAAGCTCTGGAAACACCATATATTTT.

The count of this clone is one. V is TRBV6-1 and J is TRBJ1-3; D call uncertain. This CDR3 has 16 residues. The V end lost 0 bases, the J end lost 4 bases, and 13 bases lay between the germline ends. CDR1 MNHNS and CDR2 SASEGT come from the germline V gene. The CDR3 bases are TGTGCCAGCAGTGAAGCGCGGCGGGGAACGGGAAACACCATATATTTT. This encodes CASSEARRGTGNTIYF.

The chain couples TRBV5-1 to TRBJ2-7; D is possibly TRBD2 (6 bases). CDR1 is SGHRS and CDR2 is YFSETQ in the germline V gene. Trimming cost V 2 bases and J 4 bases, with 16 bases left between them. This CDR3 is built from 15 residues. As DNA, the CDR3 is TGCGCCAGCAGCTTTTCCGTGGAGGGAGCTTACGAGCAGTACTTC. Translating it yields CASSFSVEGAYEQYF.

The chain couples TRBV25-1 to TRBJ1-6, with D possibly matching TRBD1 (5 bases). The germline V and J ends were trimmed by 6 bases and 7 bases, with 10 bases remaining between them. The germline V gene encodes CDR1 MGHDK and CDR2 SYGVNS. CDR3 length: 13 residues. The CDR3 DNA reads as TGTGCCAGCAGACAGGTGGAGAATTCACCCCTCCACTTT. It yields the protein CASRQVENSPLHF.